Reported below is one T cell receptor (beta chain). Its antigen remains unidentified. This entry is derived from a study of cytomegalovirus exposure and HLA in healthy donors. 13 Jbeta primers and 60 Vbeta primers were used for the PCR. Authors' processing steps: As a later analysis found, there were about 80 million unique TCR beta chains, of which approximately 10 million were shared. Only in-frame clones appear in the TCRdb table, and some are missing; sequencing was by immunoSEQ multiplex PCR. V and J calls and clone size are those listed in that table; D and trimming were worked out from the DNA. This sample has about 59,000 clones, with 70% to 90% found just once. Findings of the study overall: A later analysis linked a missense variant in DCLRE1C to the trimming of TCR beta V and J genes. In a later analysis, across HLA loci, associated TCR counts were highest for DRB1, lowest for HLA-C.

The CDR3 has 16 amino acids. Trimming cost V 0 bases and J 5 bases; bases outside gene matches: 10. CDR1 and CDR2 (germline): SGHAT, FQNNGV. This chain uses TRBV11-2 with TRBJ2-7; 7 bases align to TRBD2. The sequenced sample was PBMCs. This sequence was found in a man between 25 and 39 years old in good health and CMV-seropositive. CDR3 sequence: CASSLEGREPVDEQYF. In DNA form, the CDR3 reads TGTGCCAGCAGCTTAGAGGGGCGGGAGCCAGTGGACGAGCAGTACTTC.